Below, 13 T cell receptor beta chains from the same sample are listed, as sequenced in a study of T-cell reconstitution after alpha-beta-depleted transplantation in children. Unique molecular identifiers were incorporated into the prepared TCRbeta library. TCRdb used MiXCR to reprocess the PCR reads, holding one entry per CDR3 protein. This table has roughly 200,000 distinct CDR3 sequences, about 7% appearing once. The source was PBMCs, collected before TCRalphabeta/CD19-depleted stem cell transplant. The receptors were gathered from a boy younger than 10 with acute lymphoblastic leukemia, due to receive a stem cell transplant.

This clonotype was seen repeatedly, ten times or more. The chain joins TRBV28 to TRBJ2-7; 7 bases line up with TRBD2. The CDR3 spans 15 residues. The germline gives CDR1 MDHEN, CDR2 SYDVKM. V was pared by 1 base and J by 3 bases, with 6 bases of the junction left unmatched. The CDR3 here is CASSLSSGRHYEQYF. The CDR3, as DNA: TGTGCCAGCAGTTTATCTAGCGGTCGGCACTACGAGCAGTACTTC.

The gene calls are TRBV9 and TRBJ2-1; the match to TRBD2 covers 14 bases. Losses at the gene ends were 3 bases for V and 15 bases for J; bases not matched to a gene: 8. This CDR3 contains 14 residues. Germline values: CDR1 SGDLS, CDR2 YYNGEE. The CDR3 loop reads CASSAVTSGGETFF. CDR3 nucleotides: TGTGCCAGCAGCGCCGTGACTAGCGGGGGGGAGACGTTCTTC.

This clonotype was picked up a small number of times. The rearrangement joins TRBV2 to TRBJ2-5; D is ambiguous. Germline loops: CDR1 SNHLY, CDR2 FYNNEI. Deletions cut 1 base from V and 5 bases from J, with 8 bases between. The length of the CDR3 is 13 residues. CDR3: CASSEGGRETQYF. In DNA form, the CDR3 reads TGTGCCAGCAGTGAAGGCGGTCGCGAGACCCAGTACTTC.

Many counts were recorded for this clonotype. This sequence joins TRBV12-3 or TRBV12-4 and TRBJ2-5; D perhaps matches TRBD1 (6 bases). CDR3 length: 13 amino acids. V was cut by 5 bases and J by 5 bases, with 12 bases left in between. CDR3 sequence reads: CASSPRGDETQYF. The CDR3 DNA sequence: TGTGCCAGCAGTCCCAGGGGTGACGAGACCCAGTACTTC.

This clonotype was found many times. This sequence joins TRBV6-2 or TRBV6-3 and TRBJ2-7, with no clear D. Germline CDR1 is MNHEY and CDR2 is SVGEGT. CDR3 length: 14 residues. Trimming removed 3 bases at V and 3 bases at J, with 12 bases between. CDR3 loop: CASSYLPLLYEQYF. The CDR3 coding sequence is TGTGCCAGCAGTTATCTACCCCTCCTCTACGAGCAGTACTTC.

This clonotype was seen at least ten times. This rearrangement joins TRBV11-2 to TRBJ2-1, with D perhaps matching TRBD1 (6 bases). CDR3 size: 13 residues. Trimming took 5 bases from V and 15 from J, leaving 20 bases between them. Germline CDR1 and CDR2: SGHAT and FQNNGV. The CDR3 nucleotides read TGTGCCAGCAGCATTAACAGGGTAGAGGGAGTGTTCTTC. Translation: CASSINRVEGVFF. The whole variable domain, filled in from reference TRBV11-2 and TRBJ2-1, reads EAGVAQSPRYKIIEKRQSVAFWCNPISGHATLYWYQQILGQGPKLLIQFQNNGVVDDSQLPKDRFSAERLKGVDSTLKIQPAKLEDSAVYLCASSINRVEGVFFGPGTRLTVL.

Many counts were recorded for this clonotype. The rearrangement joins TRBV7-8 to TRBJ1-1; D possibly corresponds to TRBD1 (5 bases). Germline CDR1 SGHVS, CDR2 FQNEAQ. Trimming stripped 3 bases from V and 6 bases from J, with 14 bases between. The CDR3 is made up of 14 amino acids. The CDR3: CASSFLPGGAEAFF. DNA of the CDR3: TGTGCCAGCAGCTTCCTCCCGGGGGGGGCTGAAGCTTTCTTT. Based on the CDR3 plus reference TRBV7-8 and TRBJ1-1, the full variable domain is GAGVSQSPRYKVAKRGQDVALRCDPISGHVSLFWYQQALGQGPEFLTYFQNEAQLDKSGLPSDRFFAERPEGSVSTLKIQRTQQEDSAVYLCASSFLPGGAEAFFGQGTRLTVV.

This chain uses TRBV11-2 with TRBJ2-7; D is unclear. The germline V and J ends were trimmed by 4 bases and 3 bases, with 13 bases remaining between them. CDR3 length equals 14 residues. Looked up from germline, CDR1 is SGHAT and CDR2 is FQNNGV. CDR3 sequence reads: CASSSRSGHYEQYF. The CDR3, as DNA: TGTGCCAGCAGCTCAAGGTCCGGGCACTACGAGCAGTACTTC. Together with reference TRBV11-2 and TRBJ2-7, the CDR3 gives the full variable domain: EAGVAQSPRYKIIEKRQSVAFWCNPISGHATLYWYQQILGQGPKLLIQFQNNGVVDDSQLPKDRFSAERLKGVDSTLKIQPAKLEDSAVYLCASSSRSGHYEQYFGPGTRLTVT.

This clonotype was picked up many times. The rearrangement uses TRBV29-1 and TRBJ2-3; D is perhaps TRBD1 or TRBD2 (5 bases each). Germline V lookup: CDR1 SQVTM, CDR2 ANQGSEA. The V end lost 4 bases, the J end lost 0 bases, and 5 bases lay between the germline ends. The CDR3 has 12 residues. The CDR3 loop is CSVGDSTDTQYF. The DNA of the CDR3 is TGCAGCGTTGGGGACAGCACAGATACGCAGTATTTT.

This clonotype was detected ten times or more. V gene TRBV5-1 combines with J gene TRBJ2-3; TRBD2 matches at 10 bases. CDR1 SGHRS and CDR2 YFSETQ come from the germline V gene. The CDR3 is made up of 19 amino acids. Trimming cost V 0 bases and J 4 bases; bases outside gene matches: 14. In DNA, the CDR3 is TGCGCCAGCAGCTTGGCTTATTTCGGTACTAGCGGGGAGGCAGATACGCAGTATTTT. It encodes CASSLAYFGTSGEADTQYF.

This clonotype was counted at least ten times. The V and J genes are TRBV3-1 and TRBJ2-7; D possibly corresponds to TRBD1 (5 bases). The germline V gene has CDR1 LGHDT and CDR2 YNNKEL (reference sequence). V was trimmed by 1 base and J by 4 bases, leaving 5 bases between them. There are 12 residues in the CDR3. Here the CDR3 DNA reads TGTGCCAGCAGCCAAGGACAGTACGAGCAGTACTTC. Amino acid sequence: CASSQGQYEQYF.

This clonotype was counted many times. The rearrangement joins TRBV18 to TRBJ2-5, with a tentative D call TRBD1 (6 bases). Germline CDR1 reads KGHSH; CDR2 reads LQKENI. The CDR3 is made up of 13 amino acids. V lost 4 bases and J lost 4, with 10 bases in between. This CDR3 is CASSRDRRETQYF. In DNA form, the CDR3 reads TGTGCCAGCTCACGTGACAGGAGAGAGACCCAGTACTTC.

This clonotype was counted a few times. V usage is TRBV11-2 and J usage is TRBJ1-4; D not certain. The CDR3 extends over 14 amino acids. Germline CDR1 is SGHAT and CDR2 is FQNNGV. V lost 6 bases to trimming and J lost 10 bases, with 18 bases between them. The CDR3 DNA is TGTGCCAGCAGGGAGTTGGCAGGCTCCTCAAAACTGTTTTTT. Its protein is CASRELAGSSKLFF. The whole variable domain, remainder taken from reference TRBV11-2 and TRBJ1-4, is EAGVAQSPRYKIIEKRQSVAFWCNPISGHATLYWYQQILGQGPKLLIQFQNNGVVDDSQLPKDRFSAERLKGVDSTLKIQPAKLEDSAVYLCASRELAGSSKLFFGSGTQLSVL.